This T cell receptor (beta chain) was found in a study of vaccination and CD4 T cells after COVID-19. Study-wide results and limits: Median about 86% of reactive clones detected in convalescent patients emerged only post-vaccination.

The ends lost 5 bases at V and 8 bases at J; junction bases unmatched: 3. The CDR3 totals 13 residues. Germline CDR1 reads ENHRY; CDR2 reads SYGVKD. An Oncomine TCR Beta short-read assay was used to sequence the DNA from cultured CD4+ T cells. In TCRdb, the PCR reads were re-called with MiXCR into one record per CDR3 protein. The sample holds around 20,000 distinct CDR3 sequences, around 50% seen once. Treatment given: approximately nine-day PBMC culture with coronavirus spike peptide pools or control peptides (ViraFEST assay). Comment on this clonotype: Its specificity is unknown.

V usage is TRBV10-3 and J usage is TRBJ1-6, with 7 nucleotides matching TRBD1. This clonotype originated in a human donor who had recovered from COVID-19. The sample here was CD4+ T cells from blood, cultured in vitro, taken before SARS-CoV-2 vaccination. The CDR3 is CAISPTGDSPLHF. CDR3 bases: TGTGCCATCAGTCCAACAGGGGATTCACCCCTCCACTTT.